This passage covers 27 T cell receptor beta chains from one sample sequenced in a study of blood T cell repertoires in COVID-19. Libraries were prepared by immunoSEQ multiplex PCR; TCRdb keeps only in-frame clonotypes and omits some of them. The sample has just over 150,000 clones, 75% to 85% seen once. Sample: peripheral blood. Source of these receptors: a man aged 55 to 70 with acute or convalescent COVID-19.

J is TRBJ2-7 and V is TRBV6-5, with D perhaps TRBD1 (6 bases). CDR1 and CDR2 from the germline V gene are MNHEY and SVGAGI. This CDR3 has 13 residues. Trimming stripped 2 bases from V and 3 bases from J, with 8 bases between. CDR3: CASSYGGRYEQYF. DNA of the CDR3: TGTGCCAGCAGTTACGGGGGCCGCTACGAGCAGTACTTC.

The DNA for the CDR3 is TGTGCCAGTAGCTCGACAGGGATGAACACTGAAGCTTTCTTT. Residues: CASSSTGMNTEAFF. V gene TRBV19 combines with J gene TRBJ1-1; 7 bases agree with TRBD1. Germline values: CDR1 LNHDA, CDR2 SQIVND (reference sequence). This CDR3 is 14 amino acids long. With 6 bases clipped from V and 0 bases from J, the junction kept 4 bases outside the gene matches.

The chain combines TRBV5-4 with TRBJ2-7; TRBD1 matches 8 bases. The CDR3 runs to 14 residues. J lost 6 bases, V lost 0 bases, and 5 bases had no gene match. Germline V lookup: CDR1 SGHNT, CDR2 YYREEE (reference sequence). CDR3 sequence reads: CASSLVDRGSEQYF. CDR3 bases: TGTGCCAGCAGCTTGGTTGACAGGGGAAGCGAGCAGTACTTC. Drawing the rest from reference TRBV5-4 and TRBJ2-7, the complete variable domain is ETGVTQSPTHLIKTRGQQVTLRCSSQSGHNTVSWYQQALGQGPQFIFQYYREEENGRGNFPPRFSGLQFPNYSSELNVNALELDDSALYLCASSLVDRGSEQYFGPGTRLTVT.

The rearrangement links TRBV5-6 to TRBJ2-3, with a tentative D call TRBD2 (6 bases). Germline CDR1 and CDR2: SGHDT and YYEEEE. CDR3 length: 17 amino acids. The V end was cut by 1 base, the J end by 5 bases, with 20 bases between. CDR3 in DNA: TGTGCCAGCAGCTTGAGGGTGTCGGGTAGCGGACGAGATACGCAGTATTTT. Encoded protein: CASSLRVSGSGRDTQYF.

V usage is TRBV7-2 and J usage is TRBJ2-7, with TRBD2 matching over 12 bases. Germline V gene lookup returns CDR1 SGHTA and CDR2 FQGNSA. Trimming at V came to 5 bases and at J to 6 bases, leaving 8 bases not matched to a gene. This CDR3 contains 15 residues. Written as DNA, the CDR3 is TGTGCCAGCAGCCCTACGGGACTAGCGGGTACCGAGCAGTACTTC. Its protein is CASSPTGLAGTEQYF.

The rearrangement uses TRBV29-1 and TRBJ2-5; D unresolved. Germline V gene data show CDR1 as SQVTM and CDR2 as ANQGSEA. V was clipped by 4 bases and J by 4 bases, with 16 bases between them. The CDR3 is made up of 14 amino acids. The CDR3 DNA reads as TGCAGCGTTGGGTCAGGCCTGACCGGAGAGACCCAGTACTTC. Its protein product is CSVGSGLTGETQYF.

J is TRBJ2-7 and V is TRBV7-6, with TRBD1 identical over 7 bases. The CDR3 is 14 amino acids. Germline CDR1 SGHVS, CDR2 FNYEAQ. V shed 0 bases and J 6 bases; nucleotides not matched to a gene: 5. CDR3 coding DNA: TGTGCCAGCAGCTTAGCCACGACAGGGCCCGAGCAGTACTTC. It yields the protein CASSLATTGPEQYF. Drawing the rest from reference TRBV7-6 and TRBJ2-7, the complete variable domain is GAGVSQSPRYKVTKRGQDVALRCDPISGHVSLYWYRQALGQGPEFLTYFNYEAQQDKSGLPNDRFSAERPEGSISTLTIQRTEQRDSAMYRCASSLATTGPEQYFGPGTRLTVT.

The rearrangement joins TRBV3-1 (or the pseudogene TRBV3-2) to TRBJ1-1; a weak D match, TRBD1 (6 bases). V lost 4 bases to trimming and J lost 5 bases, with 17 bases between them. Germline values: CDR1 LGHDT, CDR2 YNNKEL (reference sequence). There are 15 residues in the CDR3. As DNA, the CDR3 is TGTGCCAGCAGCCTCAAGAATGGGGGCGAGACTGAAGCTTTCTTT. Encoded protein: CASSLKNGGETEAFF.

The rearrangement joins TRBV20-1 to TRBJ2-7; TRBD1 matches at 8 bases. Germline V gives CDR1 DFQATT, CDR2 SNEGSKA (reference sequence). The V and J ends lost 4 bases and 7 bases, in that order; junction bases with no gene match: 15. The CDR3 spans 15 residues. CDR3 nucleotides: TGCAGTGCTAATGAACCAGGGGGCAGTACATGGGAGCAGTACTTC. It is translated as CSANEPGGSTWEQYF.

This chain uses TRBV20-1 with TRBJ2-7; 9 nucleotides match TRBD2. Germline-derived CDR1 and CDR2 are DFQATT and SNEGSKA (reference sequence). J was trimmed by 3 bases and V by 3 bases; bases with no gene match: 6. The CDR3 totals 14 residues. DNA of the CDR3: TGCAGTGCTAGTTCGCGGGGGGGCCTCTACGAGCAGTACTTC. It specifies CSASSRGGLYEQYF.

V gene TRBV18 combines with J gene TRBJ1-4; a possible D gene is TRBD1 (6 bases). Between the trimmed V and J ends, which lost 4 bases and 3 bases, there was a span of 12 bases. The germline CDR1 and CDR2 sequences are KGHSH and LQKENI. The CDR3 contains 15 residues. The CDR3 nucleotides read TGTGCCAGCTCACGCAACAGGGAGCCTAATGAAAAACTGTTTTTT. It translates to CASSRNREPNEKLFF.

The chain combines TRBV6-1 with TRBJ2-6; weak D call: TRBD2 (6 bases). The germline gives CDR1 MNHNS, CDR2 SASEGT. V was cut by 1 base and J by 2 bases, with 6 bases left in between. The CDR3 spans 15 residues. Here the CDR3 DNA reads TGTGCCAGCAGTGAAGGGGGGGCTGGGGCCAACGTCCTGACTTTC. Translating gives CASSEGGAGANVLTF.

The rearrangement uses TRBV9 and TRBJ2-7, with D possibly TRBD1 on 5 matching bases. The V end lost 3 bases, the J end lost 2 bases, and 12 bases lay between the germline ends. CDR3 length: 14 residues. CDR1 and CDR2 from the germline V gene are SGDLS and YYNGEE. Written as DNA, the CDR3 is TGTGCCAGCAGCGCCCCCGGACACCCCTACGAGCAGTACTTC. Translating it yields CASSAPGHPYEQYF.

This clone was seen only once. The genes are TRBV3-1 (or the pseudogene TRBV3-2) and TRBJ1-6; possible D gene TRBD1, 5 bases. The V end lost 9 bases, the J end lost 3 bases, and 12 bases lay between the germline ends. Germline V gives CDR1 LGHDT, CDR2 YNNKEL (reference sequence). This CDR3 comprises 14 residues. The CDR3 bases are TGTGCCAGTCGTGGGGGGTACTATAATTCACCCCTCCACTTT. It yields the protein CASRGGYYNSPLHF.

This rearrangement joins TRBV27 to TRBJ2-7; 11 bases map to TRBD2. Losses at the gene ends were 6 bases for V and 4 bases for J; bases not matched to a gene: 11. This CDR3 spans 16 amino acids. CDR1 and CDR2 (germline): MNHEY, SMNVEV (reference sequence). CDR3 protein: CASSRRGTSGSYEQYF. In DNA, the CDR3 is TGTGCCAGCAGCCGAAGGGGAACTAGCGGGAGTTACGAGCAGTACTTC.

The V call is TRBV6-5, the J call TRBJ1-5; D is unclear. V was cut by 0 bases and J by 5 bases, with 8 bases left in between. This CDR3 has 14 residues. Germline CDR1 and CDR2: MNHEY and SVGAGI. CDR3 sequence (DNA): TGTGCCAGCAGTTACTCATACGGGGATCAGCCCCAGCATTTT. Encoded protein: CASSYSYGDQPQHF.

The V call is TRBV19, the J call TRBJ1-1; D is perhaps TRBD1 (5 bases). The length of the CDR3 is 14 residues. The germline V gene has CDR1 LNHDA and CDR2 SQIVND (reference sequence). The V and J ends lost 7 bases and 4 bases respectively, with 16 bases between them. The CDR3 here is CASTPWGGATEAFF. The CDR3 coding sequence is TGTGCCAGTACCCCTTGGGGGGGAGCCACTGAAGCTTTCTTT. Combining the CDR3 with reference TRBV19 and TRBJ1-1 gives the whole variable domain DGGITQSPKYLFRKEGQNVTLSCEQNLNHDAMYWYRQDPGQGLRLIYYSQIVNDFQKGDIAEGYSVSREKKESFPLTVTSAQKNPTAFYLCASTPWGGATEAFFGQGTRLTVV.

The chain is built from TRBV6-5 and TRBJ2-1, with 11 bases that match TRBD2. The length of the CDR3 is 14 residues. The germline gives CDR1 MNHEY, CDR2 SVGAGI. Losses at the gene ends were 8 bases for V and 7 bases for J; bases not matched to a gene: 7. In DNA form, the CDR3 reads TGTGCCAGCTCTAGCGGGGGGCCAGGGAATGAGCAGTTCTTC. It specifies CASSSGGPGNEQFF.

The V and J genes are TRBV6-2 or TRBV6-3 and TRBJ2-6, with TRBD2 as a possible D gene (6 bases). Germline V CDR1 and CDR2: MNHEY, SVGEGT. The CDR3 has 17 residues. Trimming stripped 5 bases from V and 3 bases from J, with 17 bases between. DNA for the CDR3: TGTGCCAGCAGTCTTCTGGGGTGGAGGGATGGGGCCAACGTCCTGACTTTC. Translated: CASSLLGWRDGANVLTF.

The chain links TRBV16 to TRBJ2-5; possible D gene TRBD2, 6 bases. This CDR3 is 13 amino acids long. Germline CDR1 KGHSY, CDR2 FQNENV. V was shortened by 2 bases and J by 4 bases, with 8 bases between the two germline ends. In nucleotides, the CDR3 is TGTGCCAGCAGCCAAATGCGGGGAGAGACCCAGTACTTC. This codes for CASSQMRGETQYF.

V gene TRBV7-9 combines with J gene TRBJ1-2; the match to TRBD1 covers 10 bases. After removal of 5 bases from V and 6 bases from J, the junction contained 24 bases not matched to a gene. From germline, CDR1 is SEHNR and CDR2 FQNEAQ (reference sequence). The CDR3 is 20 amino acids. The CDR3 here is CASSTGWSWSRSGTGDGYTF. The CDR3 DNA sequence: TGTGCCAGCAGCACTGGGTGGTCCTGGTCACGTTCCGGGACAGGGGATGGCTACACCTTC. Based on the CDR3 plus reference TRBV7-9 and TRBJ1-2, the full variable domain is DTGVSQNPRHKITKRGQNVTFRCDPISEHNRLYWYRQTLGQGPEFLTYFQNEAQLEKSRLLSDRFSAERPKGSFSTLEIQRTEQGDSAMYLCASSTGWSWSRSGTGDGYTFGSGTRLTVV.

This clone has just a few counts. The V gene is TRBV4-2, the J gene TRBJ1-2; D perhaps matches TRBD1 (5 bases). Trimming cost V 1 base and J 12 bases, with 24 bases left between them. The V gene's germline CDR1 is LGHNA and CDR2 YNFKEQ. The CDR3 extends over 16 amino acids. The CDR3 sequence is CASSQAGGSGQGGHTF. The CDR3 DNA reads TGTGCCAGCAGCCAAGCGGGGGGTTCCGGGCAGGGTGGACACACCTTC.

The rearrangement links TRBV11-2 to TRBJ2-3; D possibly corresponds to TRBD2 (5 bases). The CDR3 length is 13 residues. Germline V gene sequence: CDR1 SGHAT, CDR2 FQNNGV. V gave up 5 bases and J gave up 6 bases, with 12 bases separating them. The DNA for the CDR3 is TGTGCCAGCAGCCCGCAGCGGTCTGATACGCAGTATTTT. As protein: CASSPQRSDTQYF.

The gene calls are TRBV5-4 and TRBJ1-1; the D gene is possibly TRBD1 (6 bases). Germline V gives CDR1 SGHNT, CDR2 YYREEE (reference sequence). Trimming removed 3 bases at V and 1 base at J, with 13 bases between. This CDR3 contains 15 residues. The CDR3: CASSSKQGKNTEAFF. The CDR3 nucleotides read TGTGCCAGCAGCTCCAAACAGGGTAAGAACACTGAAGCTTTCTTT.

V is TRBV28 and J is TRBJ1-3; D may be TRBD1 (5 bases). In germline, CDR1 is MDHEN, CDR2 SYDVKM. The germline V and J ends were trimmed by 6 bases and 1 base, with 10 bases remaining between them. The CDR3 contains 14 residues. CDR3 nucleotide sequence: TGTGCCAGCAGCGCCGCAGGGTCTGGAAACACCATATATTTT. It codes for CASSAAGSGNTIYF.

The chain combines TRBV27 with TRBJ2-3, with TRBD2 identical over 14 bases. Germline CDR1 reads MNHEY; CDR2 reads SMNVEV (reference sequence). V gave up 10 bases and J gave up 5 bases; unmatched junction bases: 11. The CDR3 has 16 residues. The CDR3 reads CATHRLAGGWIDTQYF. In nucleotides, the CDR3 is TGTGCCACTCACAGACTAGCGGGAGGGTGGATAGATACGCAGTATTTT.

The chain combines TRBV7-3 with TRBJ2-3; 7 bases fit TRBD2. Germline loops: CDR1 SGHTA, CDR2 FQGTGA. V dropped 5 bases and J dropped 4; count of bases not matched to a gene: 6. The CDR3 totals 14 residues. The chain's CDR3 is CASSPAGEADTQYF. DNA for the CDR3: TGTGCCAGCAGCCCGGCGGGAGAGGCAGATACGCAGTATTTT.